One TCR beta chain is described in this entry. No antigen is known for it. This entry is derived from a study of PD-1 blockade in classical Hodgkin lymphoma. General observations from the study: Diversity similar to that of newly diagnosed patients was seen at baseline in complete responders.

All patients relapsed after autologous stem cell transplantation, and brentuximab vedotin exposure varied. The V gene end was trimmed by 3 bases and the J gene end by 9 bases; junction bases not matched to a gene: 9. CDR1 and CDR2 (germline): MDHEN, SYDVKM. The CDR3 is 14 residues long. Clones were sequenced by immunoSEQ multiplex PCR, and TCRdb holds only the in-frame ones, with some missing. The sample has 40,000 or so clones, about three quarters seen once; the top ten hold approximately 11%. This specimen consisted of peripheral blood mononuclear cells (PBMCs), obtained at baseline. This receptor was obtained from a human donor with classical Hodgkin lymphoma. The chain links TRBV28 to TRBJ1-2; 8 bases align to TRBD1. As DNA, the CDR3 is TGTGCCAGCAGTTTCCAGGACAGGGACTACAGCTACACCTTC. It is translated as CASSFQDRDYSYTF.